These 13 T cell receptor beta chains were all obtained from the same sample, sequenced in a study of T cell responses to AZD1222 COVID-19 vaccine. Here immunoSEQ multiplex PCR was the method, and the copy in TCRdb shows in-frame clones only, minus some. Of fewer than 150,000 clones in the sample, 93% are singletons; the top ten hold about 3.1%. Sequencing used peripheral blood, obtained on day 0 of AZD1222 vaccination. The receptors here all came from an adult in good health.

The chain has TRBV5-1 and TRBJ1-3; D is unclear. Trimming stripped 4 bases from V and 0 bases from J, with 11 bases between. The CDR3 runs to 15 residues. Looked up from germline, CDR1 is SGHRS and CDR2 is YFSETQ. This CDR3 reads CASSQGSISGNTIYF. CDR3 coding DNA: TGCGCCAGCAGCCAAGGCTCAATCTCTGGAAACACCATATATTTT.

The CDR3 coding sequence is TGTGCCAGCAGTGAAGCGGTTGGGGACTCGAACACTGAAGCTTTCTTT. Its translation: CASSEAVGDSNTEAFF. This chain joins TRBV6-1 and TRBJ1-1; possible D gene TRBD1, 5 bases. The V gene lost 0 bases and the J gene lost 1 base, with 12 bases spanning the gap. This CDR3 is built from 16 residues. The germline V gene encodes CDR1 MNHNS and CDR2 SASEGT.

The chain is built from TRBV2 and TRBJ2-7; perhaps TRBD1 as D (6 bases). Trimming removed 4 bases at V and 9 bases at J, with 16 bases between. CDR3 length equals 13 residues. Germline loops: CDR1 SNHLY, CDR2 FYNNEI. The CDR3 region has the DNA TGTGCCAGCAGTGGGAGTCAGGGGACGGGGCAGTACTTC. This gives the protein CASSGSQGTGQYF.

Only one count was recorded for this clone. The CDR3 loop is CASSDRGGSHETQYF. The DNA for the CDR3 is TGTGCCAGCAGCGACAGGGGAGGATCGCACGAGACCCAGTACTTC. The chain joins TRBV6-6 to TRBJ2-5, with 8 positions matching TRBD1. The V gene's germline CDR1 is MNHNY and CDR2 SVGAGI (reference sequence). There are 15 residues in the CDR3. Losses at the gene ends were 6 bases for V and 5 bases for J; bases not matched to a gene: 11.

The rearrangement uses TRBV11-2 and TRBJ1-2; perhaps TRBD1 as D (6 bases). This CDR3 is 15 amino acids long. Trimming left V 5 bases short and J 5 bases short, with 18 bases between. CDR1 and CDR2 from the germline V gene are SGHAT and FQNNGV. The CDR3 DNA is TGTGCCAGCAGCCCTCAAAACAGGGATGCGTATGGCTACACCTTC. Encoded protein: CASSPQNRDAYGYTF. Full variable domain (missing parts from reference TRBV11-2 and TRBJ1-2): EAGVAQSPRYKIIEKRQSVAFWCNPISGHATLYWYQQILGQGPKLLIQFQNNGVVDDSQLPKDRFSAERLKGVDSTLKIQPAKLEDSAVYLCASSPQNRDAYGYTFGSGTRLTVV.

The gene calls are TRBV10-3 and TRBJ1-3; D call uncertain. CDR3 size: 15 residues. Germline values: CDR1 ENHRY, CDR2 SYGVKD. V was cut by 3 bases and J by 0 bases, with 9 bases left in between. CDR3 nucleotides: TGTGCCATCAGTGACTACAGCGTCTCTGGAAACACCATATATTTT. Translated, it gives CAISDYSVSGNTIYF.

The CDR3 sequence: CASSLGGRNQPQHF. The DNA for the CDR3 is TGTGCCAGCAGCTTAGGCGGTCGCAATCAGCCCCAGCATTTT. This rearrangement joins TRBV3-1 (or the pseudogene TRBV3-2) to TRBJ1-5; D not certain. The CDR3 spans 14 residues. Between the trimmed V and J ends, which lost 5 bases and 2 bases, there was a span of 10 bases. CDR1 and CDR2 (germline): LGHDT, YNNKEL (reference sequence).

The J gene is TRBJ2-3, the V gene TRBV5-6; 7 bases agree with TRBD2. The CDR3 spans 16 residues. The germline CDR1 and CDR2 sequences are SGHDT and YYEEEE. Unmatched junction bases numbered 13, after V lost 4 bases and J lost 5 bases. The DNA of the CDR3 is TGTGCCAGCAGCCTGGTGGGAGGGAGTGGGATAGATACGCAGTATTTT. It codes for CASSLVGGSGIDTQYF.

A few counts support this clone. The chain couples TRBV10-2 to TRBJ1-5; 7 bases agree with TRBD1. The CDR3 has 13 amino acids. The trim removed 8 bases at V and 4 bases at J, leaving 5 bases unmatched. Per the germline V gene, CDR1 is WSHSY and CDR2 is SAAADI. The DNA of the CDR3 is TGCGCCAGCCGGGACAGCAGGAATCAGCCCCAGCATTTT. Its translation: CASRDSRNQPQHF.

This clone occurred once. The J gene is TRBJ1-5, the V gene TRBV7-3; 8 bases are a match to TRBD1. Germline V gene data show CDR1 as SGHTA and CDR2 as FQGTGA. The CDR3 spans 16 residues. V shed 5 bases, J shed 2 bases, and the junction held 8 bases outside the gene matches. The CDR3 is CASSHTQGAGNQPQHF. The CDR3 DNA reads as TGTGCCAGCAGCCATACCCAGGGGGCCGGCAATCAGCCCCAGCATTTT.

This rearrangement joins TRBV7-2 to TRBJ1-5; 9 positions match TRBD1. The CDR3 has 14 residues. V lost 5 bases to trimming and J lost 4 bases; unmatched junction nucleotides: 3. Germline values: CDR1 SGHTA, CDR2 FQGNSA. The CDR3 is CASSVDRGNQPQHF. The CDR3 DNA follows: TGTGCCAGCAGCGTAGACAGGGGGAATCAGCCCCAGCATTTT.

This clone was picked up one time. The chain links TRBV28 to TRBJ1-1; 7 positions match TRBD1. The germline CDR1 and CDR2 sequences are MDHEN and SYDVKM. Trimming cost V 2 bases and J 0 bases; bases outside gene matches: 3. CDR3 length equals 15 residues. CDR3 residues: CASSLPGQMNTEAFF. The DNA for the CDR3 is TGTGCCAGCAGTTTACCGGGACAGATGAACACTGAAGCTTTCTTT.

V is TRBV19 and J is TRBJ1-5; 8 bases map to TRBD1. V was clipped by 4 bases and J by 3 bases; unmatched bases: 17. Germline V gives CDR1 LNHDA, CDR2 SQIVND (reference sequence). There are 19 residues in the CDR3. The chain's CDR3 is CASSKTRQGNVYNNQPQHF. CDR3 nucleotide sequence: TGTGCCAGTAGTAAAACGAGACAGGGGAACGTTTACAACAATCAGCCCCAGCATTTT.